This TCR beta chain is from a study of cytomegalovirus exposure and HLA in healthy donors. Study in general: From HLA-typed donors, an early data release held tens of millions of unique TCRs. Genetic ancestry analysis placed approximately 78% of the roughly 400 donors that were genotyped in the Caucasian-associated cluster. Whole-study results and caveats: By a later analysis, the bulk of CMV-associated TCR beta chains appeared HLA-restricted.

Germline V gene sequence: CDR1 SSHAT, CDR2 FNYEAQ (reference sequence). The CDR3 runs 15 residues. Of note for this clone: Its target is unknown. Its ends do not fully match the called genes, so a read error is possible.

The PCR made use of 60 Vbeta and 13 Jbeta primers. Sequencing was performed with immunoSEQ multiplex PCR; in TCRdb, only in-frame clones are kept and a portion is missing. This sample has approximately 150,000 clones; about 85% occur once, and the top ten carry about 2.4%. This chain joins TRBV7-7 and TRBJ2-2; 7 bases map to TRBD1. This sequence originates from a man aged 25 to 40 in good health and CMV-seropositive. The sample taken for sequencing was PBMCs. The CDR3 sequence: CASSKGAANTGELFF. The CDR3 bases are TGTGCTAGCAGTAAGGGGGCCGCGAACACCGGGGAGCTGTTTTTT.